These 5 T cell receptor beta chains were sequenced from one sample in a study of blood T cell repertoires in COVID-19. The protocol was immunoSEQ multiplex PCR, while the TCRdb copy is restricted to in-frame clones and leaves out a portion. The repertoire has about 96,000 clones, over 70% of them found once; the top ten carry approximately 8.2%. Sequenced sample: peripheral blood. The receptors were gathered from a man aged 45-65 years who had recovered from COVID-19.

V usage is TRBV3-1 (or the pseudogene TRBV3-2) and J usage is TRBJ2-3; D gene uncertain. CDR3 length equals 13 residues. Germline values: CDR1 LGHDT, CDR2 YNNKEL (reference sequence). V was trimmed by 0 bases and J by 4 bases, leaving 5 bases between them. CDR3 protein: CASSQDRPDTQYF. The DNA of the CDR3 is TGTGCCAGCAGCCAAGATCGTCCAGATACGCAGTATTTT.

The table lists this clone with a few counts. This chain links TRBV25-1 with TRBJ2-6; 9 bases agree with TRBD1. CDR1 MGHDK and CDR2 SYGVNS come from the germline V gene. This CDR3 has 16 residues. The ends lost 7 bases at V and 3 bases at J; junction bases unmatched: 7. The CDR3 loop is CASTGTGIVGANVLTF. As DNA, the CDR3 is TGTGCCAGCACCGGGACAGGGATCGTTGGGGCCAACGTCCTGACTTTC.

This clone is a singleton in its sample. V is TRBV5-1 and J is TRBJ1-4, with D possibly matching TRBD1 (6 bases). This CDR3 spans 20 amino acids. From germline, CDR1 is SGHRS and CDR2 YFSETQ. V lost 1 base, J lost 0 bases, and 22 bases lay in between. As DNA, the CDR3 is TGCGCCAGCAGCTTGAACGGGGGGCTGCGATCCGTCGCAACTAATGAAAAACTGTTTTTT. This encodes CASSLNGGLRSVATNEKLFF.

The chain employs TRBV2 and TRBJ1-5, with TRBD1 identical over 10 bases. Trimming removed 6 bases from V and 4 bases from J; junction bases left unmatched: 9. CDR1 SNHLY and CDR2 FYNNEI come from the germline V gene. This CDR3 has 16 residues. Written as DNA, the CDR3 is TGTGCCAGCAGGGCGGACAGGGGGTATATTAATCAGCCCCAGCATTTT. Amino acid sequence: CASRADRGYINQPQHF.

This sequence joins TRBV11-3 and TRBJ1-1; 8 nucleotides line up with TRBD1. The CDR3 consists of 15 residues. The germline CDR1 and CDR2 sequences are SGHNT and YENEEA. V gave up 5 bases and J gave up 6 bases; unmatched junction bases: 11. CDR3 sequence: CASSPGQGGSAEAFF. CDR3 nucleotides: TGTGCCAGCAGCCCCGGACAGGGTGGGAGCGCTGAAGCTTTCTTT. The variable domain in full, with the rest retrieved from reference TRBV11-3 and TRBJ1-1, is EAGVVQSPRYKIIEKKQPVAFWCNPISGHNTLYWYLQNLGQGPELLIRYENEEAVDDSQLPKDRFSAERLKGVDSTLKIQPAELGDSAVYLCASSPGQGGSAEAFFGQGTRLTVV.